The 26 T cell receptor beta chains below all came from one sample that was sequenced in a study of T cell responses to AZD1222 COVID-19 vaccine. Sequenced by immunoSEQ multiplex PCR; TCRdb stores in-frame clones only, minus some. The sample lists around 160,000 clones; around four fifths were seen once. Sample: peripheral blood, taken on day 0 of MenACWY control vaccination. These receptors were obtained from an adult in good health.

V gene TRBV5-1 combines with J gene TRBJ2-2, with TRBD2 matching over 9 bases. The CDR3 totals 16 residues. From germline, CDR1 is SGHRS and CDR2 YFSETQ. Trimming at V came to 0 bases and at J to 3 bases, leaving 3 bases not matched to a gene. CDR3 loop: CASSLGAGGYTGELFF. The CDR3, as DNA: TGCGCCAGCAGCTTGGGAGCGGGGGGATACACCGGGGAGCTGTTTTTT.

This rearrangement joins TRBV4-1 to TRBJ2-7; 8 bases agree with TRBD1. This CDR3 contains 14 residues. Germline V gene sequence: CDR1 MGHRA, CDR2 YSYEKL. Losses at the gene ends were 1 base for V and 2 bases for J; bases not matched to a gene: 1. The CDR3: CASSQGQGTYEQYF. In DNA, the CDR3 is TGCGCCAGCAGCCAAGGACAGGGGACCTACGAGCAGTACTTC.

The chain is built from TRBV7-2 and TRBJ1-4; 8 bases align to TRBD1. Germline loops: CDR1 SGHTA, CDR2 FQGNSA. J lost 7 bases, V lost 5 bases, and 9 bases had no gene match. The CDR3 loop spans 15 amino acids. This chain's CDR3 is CASSAGQGGGEKLFF. CDR3 bases: TGTGCCAGCAGCGCAGGACAGGGAGGTGGTGAAAAACTGTTTTTT.

This chain uses TRBV5-8 with TRBJ1-6; 7 bases align to TRBD1. V shed 1 base and J 5 bases; nucleotides not matched to a gene: 6. Germline CDR1 SGHTS, CDR2 YDEGEE. The CDR3 extends over 16 amino acids. CDR3 region: CASSLNRGRDNSPLHF. CDR3 in DNA: TGTGCCAGCAGCTTGAACAGGGGAAGGGATAATTCACCCCTCCACTTT.

The V and J genes are TRBV6-1 and TRBJ2-1; 9 bases align to TRBD1. Germline assignment: CDR1 MNHNS and CDR2 SASEGT. The CDR3 spans 16 residues. Trimming removed 2 bases from V and 8 bases from J; junction bases left unmatched: 10. CDR3 sequence reads: CASSEKVGTGWHEQFF. In nucleotides, the CDR3 is TGTGCCAGCAGTGAAAAAGTCGGGACAGGGTGGCATGAGCAGTTCTTC.

The chain has TRBV4-1 and TRBJ1-4; D not certain. This CDR3 comprises 15 residues. CDR1 is MGHRA and CDR2 is YSYEKL in the germline V gene. V was shortened by 4 bases and J by 5 bases, with 14 bases between the two germline ends. This CDR3 is CASSPREGLNEKLFF. The CDR3 nucleotides are TGCGCCAGCAGCCCCCGGGAGGGCCTAAATGAAAAACTGTTTTTT.

The chain couples TRBV5-1 to TRBJ2-6; the D gene is possibly TRBD1 (5 bases). In germline, CDR1 is SGHRS, CDR2 YFSETQ. Trimming cost V 4 bases and J 11 bases, with 16 bases left between them. This CDR3 is built from 14 residues. In nucleotides, the CDR3 is TGCGCCAGCAGCCCTTGGGGCAGTGCGGACGTCCTGACTTTC. Amino acid sequence: CASSPWGSADVLTF.

The rearrangement links TRBV13 to TRBJ1-1, with TRBD1 as a possible D gene (5 bases). Trimming took off 5 bases at V and 6 bases at J, with 13 bases between the two ends. The CDR3 totals 13 residues. The V gene's germline CDR1 is PRHDT and CDR2 FYEKMQ (reference sequence). The CDR3 region is CASSARESAEAFF. DNA for the CDR3: TGTGCCAGCAGCGCCAGGGAATCGGCTGAAGCTTTCTTT.

The V call is TRBV29-1, the J call TRBJ2-3; TRBD2 is a possible D gene (7 bases). This CDR3 is 15 amino acids long. Trimming pared 5 bases from V and 1 base from J, leaving 16 bases between. Germline assignment: CDR1 SQVTM and CDR2 ANQGSEA. CDR3 sequence: CSVRGGAKGTDTQYF. CDR3 sequence (DNA): TGCAGCGTTCGAGGGGGGGCTAAGGGCACAGATACGCAGTATTTT.

The chain combines TRBV6-5 with TRBJ2-4; D gene uncertain. Germline assignment: CDR1 MNHEY and CDR2 SVGAGI. Trimming took off 6 bases at V and 8 bases at J, with 14 bases between the two ends. CDR3 length equals 13 residues. The CDR3 sequence is CASRDYRADIQYF. The CDR3 DNA is TGTGCCAGCAGGGATTATCGTGCGGACATTCAGTACTTC.

This clone was picked up one time. The J gene is TRBJ2-2, the V gene TRBV27; D is undetermined. The length of the CDR3 is 11 residues. Looked up from germline, CDR1 is MNHEY and CDR2 is SMNVEV (reference sequence). V lost 10 bases and J lost 8, with 11 bases in between. The CDR3 DNA reads as TGTGCCACCTTGATGGATGGGGAGCTGTTTTTT. It is translated as CATLMDGELFF.

The genes are TRBV11-2 and TRBJ2-1; 7 bases map to TRBD2. Germline V lookup: CDR1 SGHAT, CDR2 FQNNGV. V was clipped by 6 bases and J by 4 bases; unmatched bases: 9. The CDR3 length is 15 residues. The CDR3 coding sequence is TGTGCCAGCAGGTTTGGAGCGGGGATTTACAATGAGCAGTTCTTC. Translating gives CASRFGAGIYNEQFF.

V is TRBV20-1 and J is TRBJ1-2; tentative D call: TRBD1 (6 bases). Deletions cut 6 bases from V and 8 bases from J, with 13 bases between. The CDR3 is made up of 11 amino acids. The V gene's germline CDR1 is DFQATT and CDR2 SNEGSKA (reference sequence). CDR3 coding DNA: TGCAGTGCCCACCCAGGGGACGGCTACACCTTC. It encodes CSAHPGDGYTF.

The V call is TRBV29-1, the J call TRBJ1-2; D not certain. Germline CDR1 and CDR2: SQVTM and ANQGSEA. The V end lost 4 bases, the J end lost 3 bases, and 12 bases lay between the germline ends. The CDR3 spans 13 residues. DNA for the CDR3: TGCAGCGTTGGGGAGCTTGGGGACTATGGCTACACCTTC. This translates into CSVGELGDYGYTF.

This clone was recorded once. V is TRBV5-8 and J is TRBJ1-6, with 7 bases matching TRBD1. V trimming: 1 base; J trimming: 9 bases; junction bases outside the gene matches: 10. The CDR3 length is 16 residues. The germline CDR1 and CDR2 sequences are SGHTS and YDEGEE. The DNA of the CDR3 is TGTGCCAGCAGCTTGAAAGGGGGCGCAGGGGGTTCACCCCTCCACTTT. It translates to CASSLKGGAGGSPLHF.

As concerns this clone: This CDR3 is also generated by other DNA sequences in the sample. The chain carries TRBV28 and TRBJ2-3; D is ambiguous. The CDR3 loop spans 12 amino acids. V was pared by 7 bases and J by 0 bases, with 5 bases between. The germline V gene has CDR1 MDHEN and CDR2 SYDVKM. Here the CDR3 DNA reads TGTGCCAGCAAAGCTAGCACAGATACGCAGTATTTT. Its protein is CASKASTDTQYF. The full variable domain, with the rest looked up from reference TRBV28 and TRBJ2-3, is DVKVTQSSRYLVKRTGEKVFLECVQDMDHENMFWYRQDPGLGLRLIYFSYDVKMKEKGDIPEGYSVSREKKERFSLILESASTNQTSMYLCASKASTDTQYFGPGTRLTVL.

This rearrangement joins TRBV6-6 to TRBJ1-5; D is ambiguous. CDR3 length: 16 residues. Trimming took off 2 bases at V and 0 bases at J, with 11 bases between the two ends. Germline loops: CDR1 MNHNY, CDR2 SVGAGI (reference sequence). The chain's CDR3 is CASSYGLQNSNQPQHF. CDR3 DNA sequence: TGTGCCAGCAGTTACGGGCTTCAAAATAGCAATCAGCCCCAGCATTTT.

The chain combines TRBV20-1 with TRBJ2-3, with D possibly being TRBD2 (6 bases). Trimming stripped 2 bases from V and 12 bases from J, with 12 bases between. The CDR3 sequence is 11 residues long. Germline assignment: CDR1 DFQATT and CDR2 SNEGSKA (reference sequence). The CDR3 here is CSARSGTGQYF. Here the CDR3 DNA reads TGCAGTGCTAGATCCGGGACTGGACAGTATTTT.

The count of this clone is one. J is TRBJ1-2 and V is TRBV5-1; D is perhaps TRBD1 (5 bases). From germline, CDR1 is SGHRS and CDR2 YFSETQ. The CDR3 contains 13 residues. V was shortened by 0 bases and J by 8 bases, with 11 bases between the two germline ends. In DNA, the CDR3 is TGCGCCAGCAGCTTGGTCGAGGGACGGGGCTACACCTTC. It encodes CASSLVEGRGYTF.

The rearrangement joins TRBV5-4 to TRBJ1-2; D uncertain. The CDR3 runs to 15 residues. V was clipped by 2 bases and J by 8 bases, with 19 bases between them. Germline-derived CDR1 and CDR2 are SGHNT and YYREEE (reference sequence). CDR3 residues: CASSLGDPGREGYTF. The CDR3 region has the DNA TGTGCCAGCAGCTTAGGCGACCCCGGGCGGGAAGGCTACACCTTC.

This rearrangement joins TRBV18 to TRBJ1-1; D call uncertain. Trimming left V 2 bases short and J 7 bases short, with 8 bases between. This CDR3 is 12 amino acids long. Germline V gives CDR1 KGHSH, CDR2 LQKENI. CDR3 sequence reads: CASSPEVDEAFF. The CDR3 DNA sequence: TGTGCCAGCTCACCAGAGGTAGATGAAGCTTTCTTT.

This clone was observed a few times. The V call is TRBV9, the J call TRBJ2-3; D is unresolved. This CDR3 is built from 12 residues. Per the germline V gene, CDR1 is SGDLS and CDR2 is YYNGEE. Trimming removed 0 bases at V and 5 bases at J, with 4 bases between. The CDR3 here is CASSVVGDTQYF. Here the CDR3 DNA reads TGTGCCAGCAGCGTAGTTGGAGATACGCAGTATTTT.

The chain couples TRBV6-6 to TRBJ1-5; perhaps TRBD1 as D (5 bases). V lost 2 bases to trimming and J lost 1 base, with 6 bases between them. Germline V gene sequence: CDR1 MNHNY, CDR2 SVGAGI (reference sequence). CDR3 length equals 14 residues. CDR3 DNA: TGTGCCAGCAGTTACGAGGGGAGCAATCAGCCCCAGCATTTT. Protein: CASSYEGSNQPQHF.

This clone is a singleton in its sample. The chain joins TRBV5-1 to TRBJ1-4; D may be TRBD1 (5 bases). The germline V gene encodes CDR1 SGHRS and CDR2 YFSETQ. The ends were cut back, 4 bases at V and 5 bases at J, with 18 bases in the middle. The CDR3 covers 16 residues. CDR3 amino acids: CASSTGDDRGNEKLFF. CDR3 nucleotides: TGCGCCAGCAGCACGGGTGATGACCGGGGGAATGAAAAACTGTTTTTT.

This chain joins TRBV19 and TRBJ1-1; 9 nucleotides align to TRBD1. Germline values: CDR1 LNHDA, CDR2 SQIVND (reference sequence). V dropped 5 bases and J dropped 5; count of bases not matched to a gene: 12. This CDR3 has 16 amino acids. CDR3 sequence: CASSSGTGPFRTEAFF. In DNA, the CDR3 is TGTGCCAGTAGTTCCGGGACAGGGCCCTTTCGAACTGAAGCTTTCTTT.

This clone was counted between two and nine times. The chain is built from TRBV7-8 and TRBJ2-1; TRBD1 agrees at 8 bases. This CDR3 has 15 residues. Germline assignment: CDR1 SGHVS and CDR2 FQNEAQ. V dropped 1 base and J dropped 7; count of bases not matched to a gene: 6. CDR3 coding DNA: TGTGCCAGCAGCTTAGGGGACAGGATAAAGAATGAGCAGTTCTTC. Translated, it gives CASSLGDRIKNEQFF.